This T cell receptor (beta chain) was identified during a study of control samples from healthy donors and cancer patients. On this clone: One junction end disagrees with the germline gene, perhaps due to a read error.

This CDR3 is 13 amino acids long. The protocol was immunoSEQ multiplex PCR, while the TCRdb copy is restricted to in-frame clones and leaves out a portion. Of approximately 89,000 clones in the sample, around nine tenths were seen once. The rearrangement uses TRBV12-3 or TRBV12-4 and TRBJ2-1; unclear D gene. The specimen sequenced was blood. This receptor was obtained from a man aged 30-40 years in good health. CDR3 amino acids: CASSTRLPNGQFF. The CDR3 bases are TGTGCCAGCAGTACCCGACTCCCCAATGGGCAGTTCTTC.